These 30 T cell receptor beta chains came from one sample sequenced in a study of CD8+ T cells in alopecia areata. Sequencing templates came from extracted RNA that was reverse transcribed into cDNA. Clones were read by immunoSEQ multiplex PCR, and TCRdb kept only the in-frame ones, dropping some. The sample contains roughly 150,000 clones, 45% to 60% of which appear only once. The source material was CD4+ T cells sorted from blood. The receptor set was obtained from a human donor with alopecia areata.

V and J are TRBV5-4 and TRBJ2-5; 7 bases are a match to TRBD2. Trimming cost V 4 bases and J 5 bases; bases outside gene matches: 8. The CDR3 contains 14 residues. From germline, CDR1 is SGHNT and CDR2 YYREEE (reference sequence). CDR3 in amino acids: CASSLAGVKETQYF. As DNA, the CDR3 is TGTGCCAGCAGCCTGGCGGGGGTCAAGGAGACCCAGTACTTC.

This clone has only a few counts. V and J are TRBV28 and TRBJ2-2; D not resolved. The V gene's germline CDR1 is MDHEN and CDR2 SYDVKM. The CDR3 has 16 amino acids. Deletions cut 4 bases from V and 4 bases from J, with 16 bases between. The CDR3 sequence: CASSSPEGVSTGELFF. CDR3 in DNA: TGTGCCAGCAGTTCCCCCGAAGGAGTTTCCACCGGGGAGCTGTTTTTT.

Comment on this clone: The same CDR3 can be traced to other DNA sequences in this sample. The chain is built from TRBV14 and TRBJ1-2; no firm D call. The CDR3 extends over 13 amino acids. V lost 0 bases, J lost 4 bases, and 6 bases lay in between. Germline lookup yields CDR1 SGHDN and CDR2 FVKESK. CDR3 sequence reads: CASSQDYSYGYTF. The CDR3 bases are TGTGCCAGCAGCCAAGATTACAGCTATGGCTACACCTTC.

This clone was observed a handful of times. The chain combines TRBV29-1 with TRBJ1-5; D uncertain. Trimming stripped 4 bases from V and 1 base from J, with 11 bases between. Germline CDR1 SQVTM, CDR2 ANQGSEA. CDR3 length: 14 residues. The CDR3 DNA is TGCAGCGTTGCGGGCCCGGGAAGCAATCAGCCCCAGCATTTT. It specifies CSVAGPGSNQPQHF. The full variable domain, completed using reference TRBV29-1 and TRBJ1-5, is SAVISQKPSRDICQRGTSLTIQCQVDSQVTMMFWYRQQPGQSLTLIATANQGSEATYESGFVIDKFPISRPNLTFSTLTVSNMSPEDSSIYLCSVAGPGSNQPQHFGDGTRLSIL.

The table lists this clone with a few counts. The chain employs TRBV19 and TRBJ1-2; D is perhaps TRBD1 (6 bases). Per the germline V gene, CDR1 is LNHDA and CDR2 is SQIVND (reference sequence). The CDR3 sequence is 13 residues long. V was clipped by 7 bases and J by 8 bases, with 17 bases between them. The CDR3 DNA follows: TGTGCCAGTACCCTAAGGAAAGGGGGAGGCTACACCTTC. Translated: CASTLRKGGGYTF.

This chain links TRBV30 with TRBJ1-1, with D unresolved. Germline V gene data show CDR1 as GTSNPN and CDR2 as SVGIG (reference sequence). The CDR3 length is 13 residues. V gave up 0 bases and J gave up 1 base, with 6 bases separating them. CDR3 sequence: CAWSVRENTEAFF. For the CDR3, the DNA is TGTGCCTGGAGTGTGAGGGAGAACACTGAAGCTTTCTTT.

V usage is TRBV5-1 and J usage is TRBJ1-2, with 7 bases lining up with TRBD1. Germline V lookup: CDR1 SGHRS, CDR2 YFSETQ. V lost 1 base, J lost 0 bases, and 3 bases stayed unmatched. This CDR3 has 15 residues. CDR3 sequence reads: CASSLTGESNYGYTF. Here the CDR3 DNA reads TGCGCCAGCAGCTTGACAGGGGAGTCTAACTATGGCTACACCTTC.

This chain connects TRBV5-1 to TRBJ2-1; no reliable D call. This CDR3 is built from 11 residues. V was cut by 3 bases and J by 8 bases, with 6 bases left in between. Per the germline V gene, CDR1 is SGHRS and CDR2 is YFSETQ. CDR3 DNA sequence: TGCGCCAGCAGCTGGGCGGATGAGCAGTTCTTC. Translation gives CASSWADEQFF.

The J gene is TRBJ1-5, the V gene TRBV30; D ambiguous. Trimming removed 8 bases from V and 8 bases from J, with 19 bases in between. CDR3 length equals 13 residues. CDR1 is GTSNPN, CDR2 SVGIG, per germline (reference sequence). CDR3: CAVVTPFFEPQHF. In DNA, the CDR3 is TGTGCCGTTGTTACCCCCTTCTTTGAGCCCCAGCATTTT.

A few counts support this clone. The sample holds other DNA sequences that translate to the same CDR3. The chain's CDR3 is CASSLDRETQYF. The CDR3 nucleotides are TGCGCCAGCAGCTTGGACAGGGAGACCCAGTACTTC. The rearrangement links TRBV5-1 to TRBJ2-5; TRBD1 is a possible D gene (5 bases). From germline, CDR1 is SGHRS and CDR2 YFSETQ. This CDR3 region has 12 residues. V was pared by 0 bases and J by 5 bases, with 5 bases between.

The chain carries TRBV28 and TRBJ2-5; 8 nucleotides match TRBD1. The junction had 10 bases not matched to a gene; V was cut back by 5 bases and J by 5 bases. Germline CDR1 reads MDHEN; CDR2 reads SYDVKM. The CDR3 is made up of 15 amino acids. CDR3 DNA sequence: TGTGCCAGCAGTGGGCAAGGCAGGGGGCCGGAGACCCAGTACTTC. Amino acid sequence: CASSGQGRGPETQYF.

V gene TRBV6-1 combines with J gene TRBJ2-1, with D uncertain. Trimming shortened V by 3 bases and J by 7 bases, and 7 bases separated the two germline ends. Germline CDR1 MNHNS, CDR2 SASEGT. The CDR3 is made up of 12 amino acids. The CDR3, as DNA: TGTGCCAGCAGTGAGAGCTGGAATGAGCAGTTCTTC. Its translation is CASSESWNEQFF.

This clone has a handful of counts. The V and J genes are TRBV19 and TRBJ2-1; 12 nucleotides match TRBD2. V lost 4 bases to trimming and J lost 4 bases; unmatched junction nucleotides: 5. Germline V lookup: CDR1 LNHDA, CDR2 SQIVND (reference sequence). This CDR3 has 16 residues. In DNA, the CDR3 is TGTGCCAGTAGTACCGCCGGGACTAGCGGGTACAATGAGCAGTTCTTC. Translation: CASSTAGTSGYNEQFF.

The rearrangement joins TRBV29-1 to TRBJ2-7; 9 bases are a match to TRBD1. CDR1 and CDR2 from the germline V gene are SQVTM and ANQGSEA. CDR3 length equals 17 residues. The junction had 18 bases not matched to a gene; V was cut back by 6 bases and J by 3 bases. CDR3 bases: TGCAGCGTCCCCGAGTACAAAGGGGGACAGGGACGCTACGAGCAGTACTTC. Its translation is CSVPEYKGGQGRYEQYF.

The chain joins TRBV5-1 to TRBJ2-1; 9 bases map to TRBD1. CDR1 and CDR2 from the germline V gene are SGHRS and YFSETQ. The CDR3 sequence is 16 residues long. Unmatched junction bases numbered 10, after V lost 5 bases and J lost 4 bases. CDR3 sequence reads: CASRGPGTGMYNEQFF. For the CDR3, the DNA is TGCGCCAGCAGAGGACCCGGGACAGGGATGTACAATGAGCAGTTCTTC.

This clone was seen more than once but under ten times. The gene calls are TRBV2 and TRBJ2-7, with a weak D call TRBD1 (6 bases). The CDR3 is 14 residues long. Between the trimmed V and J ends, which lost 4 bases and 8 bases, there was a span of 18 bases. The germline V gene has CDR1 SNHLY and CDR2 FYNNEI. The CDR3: CASSVPREGTQQYF. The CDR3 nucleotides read TGTGCCAGCAGTGTCCCCCGTGAAGGGACACAGCAGTACTTC.

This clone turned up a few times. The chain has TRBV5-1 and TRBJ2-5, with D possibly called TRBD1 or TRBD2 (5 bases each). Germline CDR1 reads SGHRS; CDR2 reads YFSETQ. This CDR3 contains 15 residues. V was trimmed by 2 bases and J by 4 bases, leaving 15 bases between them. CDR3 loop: CASSLRGQGVETQYF. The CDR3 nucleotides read TGCGCCAGCAGCTTAAGGGGCCAGGGAGTAGAGACCCAGTACTTC.

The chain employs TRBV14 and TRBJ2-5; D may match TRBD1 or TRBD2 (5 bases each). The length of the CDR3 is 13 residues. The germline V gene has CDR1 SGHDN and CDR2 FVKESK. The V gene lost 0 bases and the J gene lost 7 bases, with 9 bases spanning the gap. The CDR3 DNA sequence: TGTGCCAGCAGCCAAGATCCGAGGGGGACCCAGTACTTC. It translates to CASSQDPRGTQYF.

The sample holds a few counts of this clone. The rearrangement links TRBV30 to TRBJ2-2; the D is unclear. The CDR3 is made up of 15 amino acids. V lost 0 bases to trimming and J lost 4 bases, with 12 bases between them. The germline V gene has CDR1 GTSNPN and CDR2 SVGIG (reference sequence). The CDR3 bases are TGTGCCTGGAGTGTACGTGACGTACGCACCGGGGAGCTGTTTTTT. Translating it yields CAWSVRDVRTGELFF.

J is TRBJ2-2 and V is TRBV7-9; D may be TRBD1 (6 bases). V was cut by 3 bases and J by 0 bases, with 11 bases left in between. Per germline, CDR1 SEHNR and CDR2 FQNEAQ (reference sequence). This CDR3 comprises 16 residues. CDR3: CASSLVGQPNTGELFF. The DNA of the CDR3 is TGTGCCAGCAGCTTGGTCGGACAGCCGAACACCGGGGAGCTGTTTTTT.

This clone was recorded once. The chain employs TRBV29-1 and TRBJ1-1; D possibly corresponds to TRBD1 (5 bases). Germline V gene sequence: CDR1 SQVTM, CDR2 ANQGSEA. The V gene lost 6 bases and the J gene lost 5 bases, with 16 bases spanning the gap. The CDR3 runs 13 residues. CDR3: CSVSGTITTEAFF. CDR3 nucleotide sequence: TGCAGCGTGTCGGGGACTATCACGACTGAAGCTTTCTTT. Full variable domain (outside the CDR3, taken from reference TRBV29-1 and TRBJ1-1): SAVISQKPSRDICQRGTSLTIQCQVDSQVTMMFWYRQQPGQSLTLIATANQGSEATYESGFVIDKFPISRPNLTFSTLTVSNMSPEDSSIYLCSVSGTITTEAFFGQGTRLTVV.

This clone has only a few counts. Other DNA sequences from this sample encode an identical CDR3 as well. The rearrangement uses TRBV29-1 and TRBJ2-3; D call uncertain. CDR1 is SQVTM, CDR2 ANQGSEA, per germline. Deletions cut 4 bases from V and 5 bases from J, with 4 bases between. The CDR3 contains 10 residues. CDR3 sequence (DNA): TGCAGCGTTGGTTTAGATACGCAGTATTTT. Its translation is CSVGLDTQYF.

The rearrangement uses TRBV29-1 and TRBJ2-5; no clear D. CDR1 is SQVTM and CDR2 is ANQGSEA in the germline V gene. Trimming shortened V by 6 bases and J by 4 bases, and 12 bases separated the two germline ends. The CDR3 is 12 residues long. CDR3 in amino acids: CSVQAHRETQYF. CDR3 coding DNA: TGCAGCGTCCAGGCCCACAGAGAGACCCAGTACTTC.

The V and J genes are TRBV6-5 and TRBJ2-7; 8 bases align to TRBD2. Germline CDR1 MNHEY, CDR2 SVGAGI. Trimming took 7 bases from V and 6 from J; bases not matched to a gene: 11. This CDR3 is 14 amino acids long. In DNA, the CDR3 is TGTGCCAGCACCGCCGGGACTAGAATGGGCGAGCAGTACTTC. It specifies CASTAGTRMGEQYF.

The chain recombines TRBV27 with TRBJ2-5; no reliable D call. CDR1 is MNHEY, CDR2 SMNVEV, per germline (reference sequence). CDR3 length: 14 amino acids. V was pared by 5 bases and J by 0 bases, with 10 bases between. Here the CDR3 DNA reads TGTGCCAGCAGTCTCTTAGGGTACCAAGAGACCCAGTACTTC. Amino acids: CASSLLGYQETQYF.

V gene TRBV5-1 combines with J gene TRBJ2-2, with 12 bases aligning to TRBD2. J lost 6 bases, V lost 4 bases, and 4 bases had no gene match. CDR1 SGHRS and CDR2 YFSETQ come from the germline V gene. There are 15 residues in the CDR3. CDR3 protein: CASSALAGGPGELFF. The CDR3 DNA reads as TGCGCCAGCAGCGCACTAGCGGGAGGCCCCGGGGAGCTGTTTTTT.

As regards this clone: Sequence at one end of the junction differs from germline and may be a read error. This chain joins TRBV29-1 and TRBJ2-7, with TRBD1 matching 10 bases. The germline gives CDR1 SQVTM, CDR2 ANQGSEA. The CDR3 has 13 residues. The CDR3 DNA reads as TGCAGCGTAGAAGGACAGGGGGGCTACGAGCAGTACTTC. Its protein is CSVEGQGGYEQYF.

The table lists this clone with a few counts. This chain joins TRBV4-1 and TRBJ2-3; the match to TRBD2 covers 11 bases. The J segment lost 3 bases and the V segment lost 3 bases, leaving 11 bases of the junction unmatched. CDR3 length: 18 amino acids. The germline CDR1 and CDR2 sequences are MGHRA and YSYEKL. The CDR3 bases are TGCGCCAGCAGCCACCGAAGGGGGACTAGCGGAATAACAGATACGCAGTATTTT. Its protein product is CASSHRRGTSGITDTQYF.

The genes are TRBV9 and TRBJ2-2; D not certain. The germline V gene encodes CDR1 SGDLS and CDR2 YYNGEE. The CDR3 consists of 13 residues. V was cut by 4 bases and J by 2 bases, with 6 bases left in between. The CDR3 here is CASSKRNTGELFF. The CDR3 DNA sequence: TGTGCCAGCAGCAAAAGAAACACCGGGGAGCTGTTTTTT.

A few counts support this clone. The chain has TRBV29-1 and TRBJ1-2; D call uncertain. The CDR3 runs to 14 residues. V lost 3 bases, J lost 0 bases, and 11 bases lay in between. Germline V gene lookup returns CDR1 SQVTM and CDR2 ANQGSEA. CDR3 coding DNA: TGCAGCGTTGACCACCTACTGTCTAACTATGGCTACACCTTC. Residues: CSVDHLLSNYGYTF.